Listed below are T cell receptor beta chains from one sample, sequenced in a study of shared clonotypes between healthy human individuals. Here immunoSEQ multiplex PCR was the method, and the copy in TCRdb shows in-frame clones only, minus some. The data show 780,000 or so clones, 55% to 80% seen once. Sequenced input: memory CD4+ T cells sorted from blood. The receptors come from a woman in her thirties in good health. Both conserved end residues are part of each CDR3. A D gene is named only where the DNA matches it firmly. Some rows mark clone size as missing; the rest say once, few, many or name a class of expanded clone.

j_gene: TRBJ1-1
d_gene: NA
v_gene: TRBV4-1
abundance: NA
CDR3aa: CASSQEKRGTSGTEAFF
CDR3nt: TGCGCCAGCAGCCAAGAAAAGCGGGGCACCTCGGGGACTGAAGCTTTCTTT

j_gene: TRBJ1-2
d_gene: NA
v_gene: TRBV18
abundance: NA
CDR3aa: CASSPERANYGYTF
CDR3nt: TGTGCCAGCTCACCAGAGAGAGCTAACTATGGCTACACCTTC

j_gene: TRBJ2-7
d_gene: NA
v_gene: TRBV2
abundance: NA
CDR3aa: CASSEAQGSYEQYF
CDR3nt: TGTGCCAGCAGTGAAGCGCAGGGGTCCTACGAGCAGTACTTC

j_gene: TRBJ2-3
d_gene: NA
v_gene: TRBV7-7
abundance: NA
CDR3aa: CASSPSPSSTDTQYF
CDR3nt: TGTGCCAGCAGCCCAAGCCCGTCTAGCACAGATACGCAGTATTTT

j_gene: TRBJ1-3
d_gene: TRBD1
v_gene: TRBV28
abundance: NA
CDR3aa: CASSLFTGVGGNTIYF
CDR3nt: TGTGCCAGCAGTTTGTTTACAGGGGTTGGTGGAAACACCATATATTTT

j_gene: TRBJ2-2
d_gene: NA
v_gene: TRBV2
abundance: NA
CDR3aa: CATRQGGNTGELFF
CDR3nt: TGTGCCACAAGGCAGGGAGGGAACACCGGGGAGCTGTTTTTT

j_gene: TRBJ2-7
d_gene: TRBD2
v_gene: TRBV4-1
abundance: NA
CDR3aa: CASSSRGRGDSYEQYF
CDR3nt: TGCGCCAGCAGCTCCCGCGGGAGGGGGGACTCCTACGAGCAGTACTTC

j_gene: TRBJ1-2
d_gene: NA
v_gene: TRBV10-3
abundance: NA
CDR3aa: CATHPGALVGGYTF
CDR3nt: TGTGCCACCCATCCAGGGGCACTAGTGGGCGGCTACACCTTC

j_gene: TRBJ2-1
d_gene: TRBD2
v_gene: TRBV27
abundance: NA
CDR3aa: CASAGLAGGPSSYNEQFF
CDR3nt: TGTGCCAGCGCGGGACTAGCGGGAGGACCGAGCTCCTACAATGAGCAGTTCTTC

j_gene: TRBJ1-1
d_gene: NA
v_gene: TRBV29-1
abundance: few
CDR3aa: CSVGDAEAFF
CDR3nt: TGCAGCGTCGGGGACGCTGAAGCTTTCTTT

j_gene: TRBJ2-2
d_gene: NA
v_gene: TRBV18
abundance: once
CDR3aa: CASSPQPGELFF
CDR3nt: TGTGCCAGCTCACCACAGCCCGGGGAGCTGTTTTTT

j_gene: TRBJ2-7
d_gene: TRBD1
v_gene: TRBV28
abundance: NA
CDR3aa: CASSPAQGYEQYF
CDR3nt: TGTGCCAGCAGTCCTGCACAGGGGTACGAGCAGTACTTC

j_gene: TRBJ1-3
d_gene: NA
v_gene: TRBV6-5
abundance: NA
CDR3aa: CASLTGDTIYF
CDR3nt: TGTGCCAGTTTGACGGGGGACACCATATATTTT

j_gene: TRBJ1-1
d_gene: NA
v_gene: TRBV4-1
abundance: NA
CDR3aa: CASSQVGTSGTEAFF
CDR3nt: TGCGCCAGCAGCCAAGTTGGAACCTCGGGCACTGAAGCTTTCTTT

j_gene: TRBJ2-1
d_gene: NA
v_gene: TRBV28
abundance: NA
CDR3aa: CASLSRSGSSYNEQFF
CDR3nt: TGTGCCAGTCTCTCTCGTAGCGGCAGCTCCTACAATGAGCAGTTCTTC

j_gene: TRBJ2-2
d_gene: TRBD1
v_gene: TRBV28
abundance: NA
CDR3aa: CASVSGGPTGELFF
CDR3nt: TGTGCCAGCGTATCAGGGGGACCCACCGGGGAGCTGTTTTTT

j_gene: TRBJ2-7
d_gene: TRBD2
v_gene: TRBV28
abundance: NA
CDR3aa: CASSPTGLIYEQYF
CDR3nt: TGTGCCAGCAGCCCCACGGGACTAATCTACGAGCAGTACTTC

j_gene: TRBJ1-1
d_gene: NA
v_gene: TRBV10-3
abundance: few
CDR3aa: CAISGNTEAFF
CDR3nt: TGTGCCATCAGCGGTAACACTGAAGCTTTCTTT

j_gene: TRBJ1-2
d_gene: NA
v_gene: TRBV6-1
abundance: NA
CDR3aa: CASSSSPVVNYGYTF
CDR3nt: TGTGCCAGCAGTTCTAGCCCGGTTGTAAACTATGGCTACACCTTC

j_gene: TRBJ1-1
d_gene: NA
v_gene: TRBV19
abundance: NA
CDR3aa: CASSIEPGPEAFF
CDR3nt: TGTGCCAGTAGTATCGAGCCAGGTCCTGAAGCTTTCTTT

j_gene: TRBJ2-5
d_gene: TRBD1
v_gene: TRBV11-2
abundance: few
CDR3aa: CASSHGQGQETQYF
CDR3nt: TGTGCCAGCAGCCACGGACAGGGGCAAGAGACCCAGTACTTC

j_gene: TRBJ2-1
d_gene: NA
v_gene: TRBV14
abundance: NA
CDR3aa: CASSSWGRGANNEQFF
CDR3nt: TGTGCCAGCAGCTCCTGGGGGCGCGGGGCTAACAATGAGCAGTTCTTC

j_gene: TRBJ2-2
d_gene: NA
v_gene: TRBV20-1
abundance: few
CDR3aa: CSASPGGELFF
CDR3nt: TGCAGTGCTAGTCCCGGCGGGGAGCTGTTTTTT

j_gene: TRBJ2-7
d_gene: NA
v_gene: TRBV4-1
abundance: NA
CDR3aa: CASSLPRGEQYF
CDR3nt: TGCGCCAGCAGCCTCCCTCGGGGGGAGCAGTACTTC

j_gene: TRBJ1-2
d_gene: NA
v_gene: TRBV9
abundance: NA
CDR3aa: CASSVRDGSSSQHGYTF
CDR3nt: TGTGCCAGCAGCGTTCGGGACGGCAGCTCTTCCCAGCATGGCTACACCTTC

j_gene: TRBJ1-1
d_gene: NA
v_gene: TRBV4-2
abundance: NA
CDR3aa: CASSLARPENTEAFF
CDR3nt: TGTGCCAGCAGCTTAGCGCGTCCGGAGAACACTGAAGCTTTCTTT

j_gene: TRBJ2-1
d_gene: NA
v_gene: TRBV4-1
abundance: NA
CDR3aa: CASSQVTHNYNEQFF
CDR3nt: TGCGCCAGCAGCCAAGTGACGCATAACTACAATGAGCAGTTCTTC

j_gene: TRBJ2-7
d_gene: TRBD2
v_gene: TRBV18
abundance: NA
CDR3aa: CASSPPTSGSHEQYF
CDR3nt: TGTGCCAGCTCACCACCGACTAGCGGGTCCCACGAGCAGTACTTC

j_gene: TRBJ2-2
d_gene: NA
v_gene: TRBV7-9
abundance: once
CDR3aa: CASSSSRRGARDTGELFF
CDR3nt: TGTGCCAGCAGCTCAAGTAGGCGGGGAGCCCGGGACACCGGGGAGCTGTTTTTT

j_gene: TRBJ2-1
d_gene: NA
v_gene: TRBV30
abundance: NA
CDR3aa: CAWSYWASENYNEQFF
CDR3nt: TGTGCCTGGAGTTATTGGGCTAGCGAGAACTACAATGAGCAGTTCTTC

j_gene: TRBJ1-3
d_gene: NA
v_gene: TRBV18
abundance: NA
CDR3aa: CASSPTGRRDSGNTIYF
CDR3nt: TGTGCCAGCTCACCTACGGGCAGGAGAGACTCTGGAAACACCATATATTTT

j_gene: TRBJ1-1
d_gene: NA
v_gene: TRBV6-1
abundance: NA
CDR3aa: CASSATRGSTEAFF
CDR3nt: TGTGCCAGCAGTGCGACCCGGGGATCCACTGAAGCTTTCTTT

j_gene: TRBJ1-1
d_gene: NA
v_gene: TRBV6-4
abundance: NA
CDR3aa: CASRGQIHNTEAFF
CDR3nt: TGTGCCAGCAGAGGACAGATACATAACACTGAAGCTTTCTTT

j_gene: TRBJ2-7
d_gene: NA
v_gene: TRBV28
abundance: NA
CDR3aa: CASSPDYEQYF
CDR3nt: TGTGCCAGCAGCCCAGACTACGAGCAGTACTTC

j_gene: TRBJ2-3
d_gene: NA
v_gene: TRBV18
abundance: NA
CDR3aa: CASSPPALSNPGAQYF
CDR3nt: TGTGCCAGCTCACCCCCTGCCCTCTCCAACCCGGGGGCGCAGTATTTT

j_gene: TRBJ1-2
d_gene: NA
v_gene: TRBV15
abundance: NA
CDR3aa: CATSRGARGYTF
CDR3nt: TGTGCCACCAGCAGAGGGGCGCGGGGCTACACCTTC

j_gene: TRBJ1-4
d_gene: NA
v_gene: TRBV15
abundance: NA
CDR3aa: CATSMTSNEKLFF
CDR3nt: TGTGCCACCAGCATGACAAGTAATGAAAAACTGTTTTTT

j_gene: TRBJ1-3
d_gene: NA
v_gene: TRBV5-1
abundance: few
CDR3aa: CASSSDLSGNTIYF
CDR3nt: TGCGCCAGCAGCTCGGACCTTTCTGGAAACACCATATATTTT

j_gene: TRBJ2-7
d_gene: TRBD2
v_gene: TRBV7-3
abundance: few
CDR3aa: CASSSGGEQYF
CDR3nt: TGTGCCAGCAGCTCGGGAGGCGAGCAGTACTTC

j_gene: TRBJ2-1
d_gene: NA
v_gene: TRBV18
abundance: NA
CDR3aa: CASSPLPVSYNEQFF
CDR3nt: TGTGCCAGCTCACCCTTACCGGTCTCCTACAATGAGCAGTTCTTC

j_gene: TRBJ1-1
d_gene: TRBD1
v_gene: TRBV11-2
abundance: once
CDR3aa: CASSNKGATEAFF
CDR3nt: TGTGCCAGCAGTAACAAGGGGGCGACTGAAGCTTTCTTT

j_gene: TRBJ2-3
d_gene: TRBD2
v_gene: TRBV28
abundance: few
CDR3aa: CASSLLAGSTDTQYF
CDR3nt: TGTGCCAGCAGTCTACTAGCGGGCAGCACAGATACGCAGTATTTT

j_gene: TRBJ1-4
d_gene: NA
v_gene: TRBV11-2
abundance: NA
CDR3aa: CASSLERKKLFF
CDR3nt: TGTGCCAGCAGCTTAGAACGGAAAAAACTGTTTTTT

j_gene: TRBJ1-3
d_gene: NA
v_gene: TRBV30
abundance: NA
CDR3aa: CAWRQPSSGNTIYF
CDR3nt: TGTGCCTGGAGACAGCCGAGCTCTGGAAACACCATATATTTT

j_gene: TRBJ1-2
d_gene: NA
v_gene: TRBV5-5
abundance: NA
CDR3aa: CASSLGASTNYGYTF
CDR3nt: TGTGCCAGCAGCTTGGGCGCCAGTACTAACTATGGCTACACCTTC

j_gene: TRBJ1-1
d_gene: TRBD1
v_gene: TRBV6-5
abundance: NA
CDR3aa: CASSPTGQVNTEAFF
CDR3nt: TGTGCCAGCAGTCCGACGGGACAGGTGAACACTGAAGCTTTCTTT

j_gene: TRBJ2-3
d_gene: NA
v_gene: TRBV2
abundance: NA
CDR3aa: CASRIGDTQYF
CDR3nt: TGTGCCAGCAGGATCGGAGATACGCAGTATTTT

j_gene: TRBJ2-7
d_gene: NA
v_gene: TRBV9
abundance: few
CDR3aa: CASSVEGSGVSYEQYF
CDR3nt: TGTGCCAGCAGCGTAGAGGGGTCAGGGGTCTCCTACGAGCAGTACTTC

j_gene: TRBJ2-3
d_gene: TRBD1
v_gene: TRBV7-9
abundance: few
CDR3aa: CASSLGQGDTQYF
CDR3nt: TGTGCCAGCAGCTTAGGACAGGGTGATACGCAGTATTTT

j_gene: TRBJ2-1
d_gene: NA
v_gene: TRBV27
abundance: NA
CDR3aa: CASSSATDRDHKQFF
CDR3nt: TGTGCCAGCAGTTCCGCGACCGACCGGGACCACAAGCAGTTCTTC

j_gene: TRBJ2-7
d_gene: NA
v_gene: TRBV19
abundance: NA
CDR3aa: CASRKTQQVGEQYF
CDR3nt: TGTGCCAGTCGTAAGACCCAACAAGTGGGCGAGCAGTACTTC

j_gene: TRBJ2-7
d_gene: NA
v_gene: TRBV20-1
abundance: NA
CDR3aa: CSAVNYEQYF
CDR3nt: TGCAGTGCTGTTAATTACGAGCAGTACTTC